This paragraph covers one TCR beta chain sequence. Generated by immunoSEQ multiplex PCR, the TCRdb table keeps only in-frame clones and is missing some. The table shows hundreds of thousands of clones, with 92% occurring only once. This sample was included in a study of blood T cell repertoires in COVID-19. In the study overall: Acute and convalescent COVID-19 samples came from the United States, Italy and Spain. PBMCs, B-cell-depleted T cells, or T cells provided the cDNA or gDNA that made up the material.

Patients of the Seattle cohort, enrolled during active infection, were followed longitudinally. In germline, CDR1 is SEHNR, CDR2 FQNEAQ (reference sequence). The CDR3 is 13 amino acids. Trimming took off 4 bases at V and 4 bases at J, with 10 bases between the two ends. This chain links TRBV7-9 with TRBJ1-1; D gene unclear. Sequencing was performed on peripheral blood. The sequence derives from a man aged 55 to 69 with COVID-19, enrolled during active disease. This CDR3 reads CASSSAGSTEAFF. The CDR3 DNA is TGTGCCAGCAGCTCTGCGGGCTCCACTGAAGCTTTCTTT.